This T cell receptor beta chain was recovered during a study of control samples from healthy donors and cancer patients. Trimming took 0 bases from V and 0 from J, leaving 10 bases between them. This CDR3 is built from 15 residues. The germline gives CDR1 SGHNT, CDR2 YYREEE (reference sequence). Clones were read by immunoSEQ multiplex PCR, and TCRdb kept only the in-frame ones, dropping some. The sample holds 70,000 to 80,000 clones, roughly 80% seen once. The sequencing input was blood. The receptor was derived from a man aged 50-60 years in good health. This chain connects TRBV5-4 to TRBJ2-7, with D unresolved. The CDR3: CASSLGALSSYEQYF. The CDR3 DNA reads as TGTGCCAGCAGCTTGGGGGCCCTCAGCTCCTACGAGCAGTACTTC.